What follows are 2 T cell receptor beta chains derived from one specimen sequenced in a study of T cell responses to AZD1222 COVID-19 vaccine (TCRdb year 2021). The library was generated by the immunoSEQ multiplex PCR assay. TCRdb stores this immuneACCESS table with in-frame sequences only. Part of the clones is absent; in the studies checked, under half of the shortfall reflects unresolved V genes, and no reason is known for the rest. For this sample the table gives roughly 83,000 clones, of which more than 70% were detected only once. The ten largest account for 8.7% of the sample. Taken with the paper, the label for time point translates to: baseline before first vaccination. The source was peripheral blood, collected on day 0 of AZD1222 vaccination. The receptors derive from an adult in good health.

The chain uses TRBV5-8 and TRBJ2-7; D is possibly TRBD2 (7 bases). The CDR3 sequence is 16 residues long. Trimming pared 2 bases from V and 3 bases from J, leaving 18 bases between. Looked up from germline, CDR1 is SGHTS and CDR2 is YDEGEE. This chain's CDR3 is CASSLWTGGNGYEQYF. CDR3 bases: TGTGCCAGCAGCTTATGGACGGGGGGCAACGGCTACGAGCAGTACTTC.

The chain is built from TRBV4-2 and TRBJ2-7, with 9 bases that match TRBD2. Germline-derived CDR1 and CDR2 are LGHNA and YNFKEQ. J gave up 0 bases and V 0 bases, and 3 bases lay outside the gene matches. The CDR3 totals 16 residues. The CDR3 region has the DNA TGTGCCAGCAGCCAAGAGCGGGGGGGAACCTCCTACGAGCAGTACTTC. Translation gives CASSQERGGTSYEQYF.